The present T cell receptor (beta chain) was sequenced within a study of early T cells in non-severe SARS-CoV-2 infection. On the study more broadly: Unsorted whole-blood RNA was sequenced in bulk, leaving chains unpaired. Study-level points and caveats: VDJdb matching skewed toward anti-spike CD8 responses, missing private and CD4 specificities.

The protocol attached unique molecular identifiers to individual cDNA molecules. One entry per CDR3 protein, called by TCRdb with MiXCR from the 5' RACE reads. The sample records tens of thousands of distinct CDR3 sequences, around 6% being singletons. CDR1 and CDR2 from the germline V gene are LNHDA and SQIVND (reference sequence). V shed 4 bases and J 7 bases; nucleotides not matched to a gene: 17. The CDR3 sequence is 17 residues long. The sample holds a few counts of this clonotype. Antigen specificity is unknown. The TCR sequence derives from an adult who was a healthcare worker with PCR-confirmed SARS-CoV-2 infection or an uninfected control (not recorded which). Source: whole blood, taken at baseline. The chain employs TRBV19 and TRBJ1-2; 8 bases map to TRBD1. CDR3 sequence (DNA): TGTGCCAGTAGTAGCCCACCGACAGGGGCTTCGCGTGGTGGCTACACCTTC. This encodes CASSSPPTGASRGGYTF.